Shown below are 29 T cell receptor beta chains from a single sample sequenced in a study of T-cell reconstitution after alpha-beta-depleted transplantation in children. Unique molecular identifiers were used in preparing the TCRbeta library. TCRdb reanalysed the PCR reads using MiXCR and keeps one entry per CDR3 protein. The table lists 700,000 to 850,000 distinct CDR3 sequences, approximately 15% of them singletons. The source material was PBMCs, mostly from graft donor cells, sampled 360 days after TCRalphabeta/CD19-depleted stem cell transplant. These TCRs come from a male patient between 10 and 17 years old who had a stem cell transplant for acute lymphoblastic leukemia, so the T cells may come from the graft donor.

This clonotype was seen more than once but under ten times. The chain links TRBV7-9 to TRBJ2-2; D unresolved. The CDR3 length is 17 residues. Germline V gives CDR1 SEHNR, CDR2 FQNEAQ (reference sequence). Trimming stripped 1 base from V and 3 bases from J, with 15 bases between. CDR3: CASSLGLGRSDTGELFF. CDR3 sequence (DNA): TGTGCCAGCAGCTTAGGTCTCGGGCGAAGTGACACCGGGGAGCTGTTTTTT.

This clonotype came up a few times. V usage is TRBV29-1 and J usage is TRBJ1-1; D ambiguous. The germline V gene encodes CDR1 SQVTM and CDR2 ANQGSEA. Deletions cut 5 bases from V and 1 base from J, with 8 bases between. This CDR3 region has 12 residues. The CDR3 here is CSVWWGNTEAFF. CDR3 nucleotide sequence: TGCAGCGTTTGGTGGGGGAACACTGAAGCTTTCTTT.

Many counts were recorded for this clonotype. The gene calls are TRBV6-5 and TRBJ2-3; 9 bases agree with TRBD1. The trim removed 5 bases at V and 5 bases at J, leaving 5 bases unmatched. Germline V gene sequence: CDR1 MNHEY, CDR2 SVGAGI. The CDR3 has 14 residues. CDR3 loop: CASSLGTGRDTQYF. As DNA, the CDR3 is TGTGCCAGCAGTCTCGGGACAGGGAGAGATACGCAGTATTTT.

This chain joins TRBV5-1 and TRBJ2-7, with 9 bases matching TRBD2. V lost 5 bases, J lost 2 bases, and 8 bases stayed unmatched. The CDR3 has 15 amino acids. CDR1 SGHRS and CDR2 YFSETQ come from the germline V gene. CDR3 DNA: TGCGCCAGCAGTAGGACTAGCGTCCCTACCTACGAGCAGTACTTC. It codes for CASSRTSVPTYEQYF.

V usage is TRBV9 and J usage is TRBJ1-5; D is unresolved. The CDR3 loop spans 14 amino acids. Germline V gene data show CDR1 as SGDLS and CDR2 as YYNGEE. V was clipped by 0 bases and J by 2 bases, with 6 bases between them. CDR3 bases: TGTGCCAGCAGCGTAGGGTCCGGCAATCAGCCCCAGCATTTT. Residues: CASSVGSGNQPQHF.

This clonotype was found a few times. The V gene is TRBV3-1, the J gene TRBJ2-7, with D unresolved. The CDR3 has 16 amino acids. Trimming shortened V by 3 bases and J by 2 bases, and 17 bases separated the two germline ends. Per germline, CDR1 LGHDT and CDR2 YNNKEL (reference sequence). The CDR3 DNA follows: TGTGCCAGCAGCCACCTCAATCGGCAGAATACCTACGAGCAGTACTTC. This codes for CASSHLNRQNTYEQYF.

The DNA of the CDR3 is TGTGCCAGCAGCCCGAGGGCAGGGGGTGCTGGAAACACCATATATTTT. It yields the protein CASSPRAGGAGNTIYF. This chain connects TRBV11-2 to TRBJ1-3; TRBD1 aligns across 7 bases. Trimming cost V 5 bases and J 2 bases; bases outside gene matches: 9. This CDR3 spans 16 amino acids. CDR1 and CDR2 from the germline V gene are SGHAT and FQNNGV.

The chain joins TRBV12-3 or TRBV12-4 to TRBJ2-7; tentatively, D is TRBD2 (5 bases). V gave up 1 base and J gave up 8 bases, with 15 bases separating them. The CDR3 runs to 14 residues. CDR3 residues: CASSLVSPGIQQYF. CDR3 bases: TGTGCCAGCAGTTTAGTTTCACCGGGGATCCAGCAGTACTTC.

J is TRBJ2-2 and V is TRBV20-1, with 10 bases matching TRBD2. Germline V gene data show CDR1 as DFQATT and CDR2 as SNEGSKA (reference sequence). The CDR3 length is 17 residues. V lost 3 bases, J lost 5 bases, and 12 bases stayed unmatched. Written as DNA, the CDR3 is TGCAGTGCTAGCCCCTTAATATTAGCGGGAGGAACCGGGGAGCTGTTTTTT. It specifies CSASPLILAGGTGELFF.

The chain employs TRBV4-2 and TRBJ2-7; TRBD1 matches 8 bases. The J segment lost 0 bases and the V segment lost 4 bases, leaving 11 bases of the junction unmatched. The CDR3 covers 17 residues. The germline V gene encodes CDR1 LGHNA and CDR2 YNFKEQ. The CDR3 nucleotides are TGTGCCAGCAGCCCTAGAAGAGGACAGGGAAGCTCCTACGAGCAGTACTTC. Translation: CASSPRRGQGSSYEQYF.

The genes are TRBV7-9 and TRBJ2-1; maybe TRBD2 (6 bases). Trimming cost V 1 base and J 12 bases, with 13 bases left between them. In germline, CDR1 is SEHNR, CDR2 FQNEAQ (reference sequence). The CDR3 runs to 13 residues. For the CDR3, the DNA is TGTGCCAGCAGCTTAGGTTTCGGGAGCCCGCAGTTCTTC. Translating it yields CASSLGFGSPQFF.

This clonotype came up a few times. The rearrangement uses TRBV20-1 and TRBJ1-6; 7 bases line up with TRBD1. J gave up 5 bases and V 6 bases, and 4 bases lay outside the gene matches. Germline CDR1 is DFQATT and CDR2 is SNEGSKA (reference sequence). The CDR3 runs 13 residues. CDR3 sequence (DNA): TGCAGTGCCCCCGGGACAGATAATTCACCCCTCCACTTT. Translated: CSAPGTDNSPLHF.

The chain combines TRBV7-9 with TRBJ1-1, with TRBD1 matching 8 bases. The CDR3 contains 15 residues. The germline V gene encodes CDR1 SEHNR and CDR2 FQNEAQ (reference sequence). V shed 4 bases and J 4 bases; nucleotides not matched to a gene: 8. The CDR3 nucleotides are TGTGCCAGCAGCTCAATTACAGGGGGACGCACTGAAGCTTTCTTT. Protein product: CASSSITGGRTEAFF. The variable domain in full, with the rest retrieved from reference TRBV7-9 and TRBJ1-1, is DTGVSQNPRHKITKRGQNVTFRCDPISEHNRLYWYRQTLGQGPEFLTYFQNEAQLEKSRLLSDRFSAERPKGSFSTLEIQRTEQGDSAMYLCASSSITGGRTEAFFGQGTRLTVV.

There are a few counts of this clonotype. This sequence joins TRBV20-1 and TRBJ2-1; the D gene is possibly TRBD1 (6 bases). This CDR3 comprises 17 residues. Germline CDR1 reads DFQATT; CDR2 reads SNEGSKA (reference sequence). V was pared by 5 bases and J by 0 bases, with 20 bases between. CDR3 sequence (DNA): TGCAGTGCTGACGGGCCAGGGGCCGCTAGCTCCTACAATGAGCAGTTCTTC. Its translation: CSADGPGAASSYNEQFF.

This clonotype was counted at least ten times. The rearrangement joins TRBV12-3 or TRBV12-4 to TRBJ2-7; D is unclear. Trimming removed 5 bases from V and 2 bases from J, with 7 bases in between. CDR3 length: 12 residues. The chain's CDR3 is CASSRITYEQYF. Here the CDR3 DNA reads TGTGCCAGCAGTCGCATCACCTACGAGCAGTACTTC.

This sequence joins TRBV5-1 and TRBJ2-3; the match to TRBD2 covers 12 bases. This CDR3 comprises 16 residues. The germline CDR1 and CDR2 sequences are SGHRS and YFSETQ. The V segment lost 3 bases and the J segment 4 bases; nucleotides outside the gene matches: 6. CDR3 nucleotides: TGCGCCAGCAGCTCATTGCGACTAGCGGGAGCAGATACGCAGTATTTT. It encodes CASSSLRLAGADTQYF.

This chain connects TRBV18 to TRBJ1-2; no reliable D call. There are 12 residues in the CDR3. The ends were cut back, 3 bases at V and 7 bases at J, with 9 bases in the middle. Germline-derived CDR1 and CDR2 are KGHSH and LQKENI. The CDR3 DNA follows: TGTGCCAGCTCACCTGAGCTAAGTGGCTACACCTTC. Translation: CASSPELSGYTF.

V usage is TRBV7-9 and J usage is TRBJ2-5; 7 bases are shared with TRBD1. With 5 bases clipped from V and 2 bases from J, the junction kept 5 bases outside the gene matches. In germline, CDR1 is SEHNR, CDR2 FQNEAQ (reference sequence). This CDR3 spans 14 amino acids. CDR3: CASSLVGQQETQYF. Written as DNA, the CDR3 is TGTGCCAGCAGCCTAGTGGGACAGCAAGAGACCCAGTACTTC.

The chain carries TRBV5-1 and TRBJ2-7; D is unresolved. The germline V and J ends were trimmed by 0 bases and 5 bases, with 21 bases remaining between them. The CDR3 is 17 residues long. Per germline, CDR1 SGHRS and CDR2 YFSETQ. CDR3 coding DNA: TGCGCCAGCAGCTTGGAGGGTCACCCACCTCTTGAGAACGAGCAGTACTTC. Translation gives CASSLEGHPPLENEQYF.

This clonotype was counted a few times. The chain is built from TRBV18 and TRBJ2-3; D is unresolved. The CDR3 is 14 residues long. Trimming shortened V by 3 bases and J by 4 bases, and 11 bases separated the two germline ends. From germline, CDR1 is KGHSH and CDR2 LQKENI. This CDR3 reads CASSPPVLADTQYF. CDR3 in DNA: TGTGCCAGCTCACCCCCCGTCCTGGCAGATACGCAGTATTTT.

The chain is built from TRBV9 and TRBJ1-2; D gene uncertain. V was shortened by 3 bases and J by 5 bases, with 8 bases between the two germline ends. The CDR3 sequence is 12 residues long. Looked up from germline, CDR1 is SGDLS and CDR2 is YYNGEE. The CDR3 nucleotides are TGTGCCAGCAGCGCTCGAGGATATGGCTACACCTTC. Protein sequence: CASSARGYGYTF.

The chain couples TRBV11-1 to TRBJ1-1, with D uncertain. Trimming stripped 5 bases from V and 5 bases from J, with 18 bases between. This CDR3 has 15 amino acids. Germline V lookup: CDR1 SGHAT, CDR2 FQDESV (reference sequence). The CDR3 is CASSPKLGLRTEAFF. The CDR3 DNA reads TGTGCCAGCAGCCCAAAGTTAGGGCTGAGGACTGAAGCTTTCTTT.

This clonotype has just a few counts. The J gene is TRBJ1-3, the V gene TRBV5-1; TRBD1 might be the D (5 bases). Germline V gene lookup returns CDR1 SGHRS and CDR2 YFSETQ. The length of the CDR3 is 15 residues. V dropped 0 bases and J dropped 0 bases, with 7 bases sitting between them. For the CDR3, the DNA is TGCGCCAGCAGCTTGGTTGGGGGCTCTGGAAACACCATATATTTT. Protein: CASSLVGGSGNTIYF.

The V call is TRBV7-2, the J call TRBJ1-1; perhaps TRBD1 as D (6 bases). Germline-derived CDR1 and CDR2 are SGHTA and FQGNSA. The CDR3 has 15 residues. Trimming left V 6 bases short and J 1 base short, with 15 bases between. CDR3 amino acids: CASRRPSTGNTEAFF. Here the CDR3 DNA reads TGTGCCAGCAGGCGCCCTTCGACAGGGAACACTGAAGCTTTCTTT.

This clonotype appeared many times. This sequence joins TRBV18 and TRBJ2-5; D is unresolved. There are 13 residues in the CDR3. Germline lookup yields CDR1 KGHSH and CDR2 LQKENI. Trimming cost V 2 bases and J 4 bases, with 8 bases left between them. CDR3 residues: CASSPGVGETQYF. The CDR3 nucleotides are TGTGCCAGCTCACCAGGGGTCGGAGAGACCCAGTACTTC.

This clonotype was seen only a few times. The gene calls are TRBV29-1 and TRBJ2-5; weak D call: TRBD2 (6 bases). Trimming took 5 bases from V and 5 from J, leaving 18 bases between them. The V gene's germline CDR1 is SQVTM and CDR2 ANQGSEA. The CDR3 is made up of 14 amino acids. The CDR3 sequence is CSVRADYLAETQYF. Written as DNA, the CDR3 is TGCAGCGTTCGAGCGGACTACTTGGCGGAGACCCAGTACTTC.

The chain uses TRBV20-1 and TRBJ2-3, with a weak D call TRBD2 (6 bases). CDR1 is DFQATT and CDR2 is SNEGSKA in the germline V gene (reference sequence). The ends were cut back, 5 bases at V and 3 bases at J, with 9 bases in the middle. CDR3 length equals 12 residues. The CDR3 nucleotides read TGCAGTGCTCGGCGGGGTACAGATACGCAGTATTTT. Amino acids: CSARRGTDTQYF.

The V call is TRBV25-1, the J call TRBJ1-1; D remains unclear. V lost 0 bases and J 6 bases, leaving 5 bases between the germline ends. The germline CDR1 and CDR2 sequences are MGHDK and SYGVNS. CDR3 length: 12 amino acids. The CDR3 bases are TGTGCCAGCAGTGAATACGGACCTGAAGCTTTCTTT. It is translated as CASSEYGPEAFF.

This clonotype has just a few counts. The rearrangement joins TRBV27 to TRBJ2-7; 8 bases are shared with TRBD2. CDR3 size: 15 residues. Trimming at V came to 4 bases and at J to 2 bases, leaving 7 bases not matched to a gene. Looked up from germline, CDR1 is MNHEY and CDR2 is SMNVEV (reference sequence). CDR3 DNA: TGTGCCAGCAGTTCTAAAAGCGGGAGAGCCTACGAGCAGTACTTC. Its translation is CASSSKSGRAYEQYF.